This T cell receptor (beta chain) is drawn from a study of shared clonotypes between healthy human individuals. Germline CDR1 and CDR2: SGHRS and YFSETQ. This CDR3 contains 15 residues. With 4 bases removed from V and 5 bases from J, the gap between germline ends came to 18 bases. This clone was found once. Only in-frame clones appear in the TCRdb table, and some are missing; sequencing was by immunoSEQ multiplex PCR. The table lists roughly 2 million clones, 85% to 95% of them singletons. This rearrangement joins TRBV5-1 to TRBJ1-2; TRBD1 is a possible D gene (6 bases). The sequence was obtained from a man aged 18-30 years in good health. The sample comprised naive CD4+ T cells sorted from blood. Subset: CD45RA+ positively selected. The CDR3 DNA sequence: TGCGCCAGCAGCCAAGGCGGGACAACCGGGTATGGCTACACCTTC. Amino acids: CASSQGGTTGYGYTF. Full variable domain (outside the CDR3, taken from reference TRBV5-1 and TRBJ1-2): KAGVTQTPRYLIKTRGQQVTLSCSPISGHRSVSWYQQTPGQGLQFLFEYFSETQRNKGNFPGRFSGRQFSNSRSEMNVSTLELGDSALYLCASSQGGTTGYGYTFGSGTRLTVV.